One and the same sample provided the 10 T cell receptor beta chains below, sequenced in a study of early T cells in non-severe SARS-CoV-2 infection. TCRdb passed the 5' RACE reads through MiXCR, listing each CDR3 protein once. The sample has under 70,000 distinct CDR3 sequences, around 4.9% seen once; the top ten hold just under 5%. The specimen was whole blood. These receptors all stem from an adult who was a healthcare worker with PCR-confirmed SARS-CoV-2 infection or an uninfected control (not recorded which).

This clonotype came up many times. The chain links TRBV27 to TRBJ1-2, with 10 nucleotides matching TRBD1. The CDR3 contains 14 residues. Trimming cost V 2 bases and J 5 bases; bases outside gene matches: 2. Germline V lookup: CDR1 MNHEY, CDR2 SMNVEV (reference sequence). The CDR3 nucleotides read TGTGCCAGCAGTTTAAAGGGACAGGGGTATGGCTACACCTTC. It translates to CASSLKGQGYGYTF.

This clonotype was counted at least ten times. The J gene is TRBJ2-2, the V gene TRBV5-1; no definite D call. Germline lookup yields CDR1 SGHRS and CDR2 YFSETQ. Trimming took 3 bases from V and 3 from J, leaving 9 bases between them. The CDR3 is 14 amino acids. CDR3 amino acids: CASSSDSYTGELFF. The CDR3 DNA sequence: TGCGCCAGCAGCTCAGACTCGTACACCGGGGAGCTGTTTTTT.

Only a few counts were recorded for this clonotype. The V and J genes are TRBV6-1 and TRBJ2-2; 9 bases are shared with TRBD2. The germline gives CDR1 MNHNS, CDR2 SASEGT. The CDR3 has 15 amino acids. Trimming cost V 1 base and J 6 bases; bases outside gene matches: 3. DNA for the CDR3: TGTGCCAGCAGTGAAGTGGCGGGAGGGCCCGGGGAGCTGTTTTTT. Residues: CASSEVAGGPGELFF.

The CDR3, as DNA: TGTGCCAGCAGCCGCCGAGGGGACCCCATCACAGATACGCAGTATTTT. Translating it yields CASSRRGDPITDTQYF. V usage is TRBV11-2 and J usage is TRBJ2-3, with D possibly called TRBD1 or TRBD2 (5 bases each). The germline V gene has CDR1 SGHAT and CDR2 FQNNGV. The CDR3 runs 16 residues. V was pared by 5 bases and J by 2 bases, with 17 bases between.

This clonotype was seen a handful of times. The V gene is TRBV5-1, the J gene TRBJ2-1; 10 bases line up with TRBD2. Germline V gives CDR1 SGHRS, CDR2 YFSETQ. The V segment lost 2 bases and the J segment 5 bases; nucleotides outside the gene matches: 4. The CDR3 spans 15 residues. The CDR3 DNA follows: TGCGCCAGCAGCTTCGGGACTAGCGCAGACAATGAGCAGTTCTTC. Protein: CASSFGTSADNEQFF.

V and J are TRBV20-1 and TRBJ2-1, with no clear D. The ends were cut back, 0 bases at V and 4 bases at J, with 16 bases in the middle. The CDR3 length is 16 residues. From germline, CDR1 is DFQATT and CDR2 SNEGSKA (reference sequence). CDR3 sequence reads: CSARDRLAERYNEQFF. The DNA of the CDR3 is TGCAGTGCTAGAGATAGGTTGGCAGAACGGTACAATGAGCAGTTCTTC.

This clonotype was observed at least ten times. The chain employs TRBV25-1 and TRBJ2-1, with TRBD2 matching 13 bases. Germline V gene data show CDR1 as MGHDK and CDR2 as SYGVNS. The CDR3 totals 15 residues. V gave up 4 bases and J gave up 7 bases; unmatched junction bases: 4. The CDR3 nucleotides are TGTGCCAGCAGTGGCGGGACTAGCGGGAATAATGAGCAGTTCTTC. It encodes CASSGGTSGNNEQFF.

The chain joins TRBV7-9 to TRBJ2-3; TRBD2 matches at 8 bases. The CDR3 totals 14 residues. V gave up 1 base and J gave up 4 bases; unmatched junction bases: 1. Germline V lookup: CDR1 SEHNR, CDR2 FQNEAQ (reference sequence). The CDR3 region is CASSLGLASDTQYF. Written as DNA, the CDR3 is TGTGCCAGCAGCTTAGGACTAGCGTCAGATACGCAGTATTTT.

This rearrangement joins TRBV15 to TRBJ2-1; no firm D call. Trimming left V 0 bases short and J 11 bases short, with 11 bases between. Looked up from germline, CDR1 is LNHNV and CDR2 is YYDKDF (reference sequence). This CDR3 is 13 amino acids long. The CDR3 nucleotides read TGTGCCACCAGCAGAGATGCTTTACGACAGCAGTTCTTC. Residues: CATSRDALRQQFF.

At least ten counts were recorded for this clonotype. The gene calls are TRBV14 and TRBJ2-1; a possible D gene is TRBD1 (5 bases). V dropped 0 bases and J dropped 2 bases, with 11 bases sitting between them. This CDR3 contains 16 residues. Germline CDR1 SGHDN, CDR2 FVKESK. DNA for the CDR3: TGTGCCAGCAGCCAAGAGGGGCATAGGACCTACAATGAGCAGTTCTTC. Protein: CASSQEGHRTYNEQFF.